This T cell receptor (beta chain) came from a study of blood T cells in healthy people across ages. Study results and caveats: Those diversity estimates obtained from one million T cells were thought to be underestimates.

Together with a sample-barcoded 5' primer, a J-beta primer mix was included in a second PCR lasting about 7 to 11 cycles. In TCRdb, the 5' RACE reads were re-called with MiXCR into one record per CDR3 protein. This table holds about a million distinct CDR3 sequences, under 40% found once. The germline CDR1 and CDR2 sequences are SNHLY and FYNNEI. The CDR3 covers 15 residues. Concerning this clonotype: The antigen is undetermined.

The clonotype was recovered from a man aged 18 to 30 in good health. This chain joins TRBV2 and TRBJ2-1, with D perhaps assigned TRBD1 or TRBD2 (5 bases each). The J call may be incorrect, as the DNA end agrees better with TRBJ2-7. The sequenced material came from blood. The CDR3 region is CASSEVRGSYNEQYF. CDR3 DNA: TGTGCCAGCAGTGAAGTCCGGGGCTCCTACAATGAGCAGTACTTC.